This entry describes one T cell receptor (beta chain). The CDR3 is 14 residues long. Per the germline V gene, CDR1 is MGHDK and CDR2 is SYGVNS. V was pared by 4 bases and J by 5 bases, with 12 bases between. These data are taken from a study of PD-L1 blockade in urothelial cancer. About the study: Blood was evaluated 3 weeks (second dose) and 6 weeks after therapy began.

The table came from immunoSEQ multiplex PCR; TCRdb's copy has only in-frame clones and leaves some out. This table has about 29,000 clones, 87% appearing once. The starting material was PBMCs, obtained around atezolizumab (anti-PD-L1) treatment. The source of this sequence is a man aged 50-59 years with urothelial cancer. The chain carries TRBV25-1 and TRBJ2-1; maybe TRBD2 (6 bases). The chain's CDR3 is CASSVGGGHNEQFF. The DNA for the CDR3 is TGTGCCAGCAGTGTTGGGGGAGGTCACAATGAGCAGTTCTTC.